One sample yielded the 27 T cell receptor beta chains listed below, sequenced in a study of a mutant IDH1 vaccine in newly diagnosed glioma. Sample time point: week 23, last vaccination. Topical imiquimod was applied with each vaccine dose, which held 300 ug of mutant IDH1 20-mer peptide. Assay: immunoSEQ multiplex PCR; the TCRdb copy retains only in-frame clones and omits some. The table shows roughly 45,000 clones, with roughly 83% occurring only once. These TCRs' antigens remain unknown. The sequencing here drew on PBMCs, taken from a glioma patient whose treatment included an IDH1 peptide vaccine. The receptor set was obtained from a woman aged 18-30 years with glioma. Some clones in this sample may be carry-over from other donors' samples.

V and J are TRBV5-1 and TRBJ1-2; a weak D match, TRBD1 (5 bases). V was cut by 5 bases and J by 8 bases, with 28 bases left in between. The germline gives CDR1 SGHRS, CDR2 YFSETQ. The CDR3 loop spans 17 amino acids. Here the CDR3 reads CASRVEVQAQGVEGYTF. The CDR3 nucleotides are TGCGCCAGCAGGGTTGAGGTACAGGCCCAAGGAGTTGAAGGCTACACCTTC.

This sequence joins TRBV18 and TRBJ1-1; 10 bases agree with TRBD1. Trimming took 5 bases from V and 4 from J; bases not matched to a gene: 7. Germline loops: CDR1 KGHSH, CDR2 LQKENI. CDR3 length equals 15 residues. CDR3 sequence: CASSGRDRGSTEAFF. The DNA for the CDR3 is TGTGCCAGCTCAGGCCGGGACAGGGGTAGCACTGAAGCTTTCTTT.

CDR3 bases: TGCGCCAGCAGCTTGGGACAGGGTGTCACTGAAGCTTTCTTT. Residues: CASSLGQGVTEAFF. The J gene is TRBJ1-1, the V gene TRBV5-1; TRBD1 matches 7 bases. Germline V gene data show CDR1 as SGHRS and CDR2 as YFSETQ. CDR3 size: 14 residues. After removal of 0 bases from V and 4 bases from J, the junction contained 3 bases not matched to a gene.

Concerning this clone itself: The sample contains more than one DNA sequence encoding this CDR3. This rearrangement joins TRBV6-5 to TRBJ2-3; no reliable D call. The CDR3 covers 13 residues. Trimming removed 4 bases at V and 1 base at J, with 6 bases between. Germline lookup yields CDR1 MNHEY and CDR2 SVGAGI. The CDR3 DNA reads as TGTGCCAGCAGTTTTCCGGGCACAGATACGCAGTATTTT. It specifies CASSFPGTDTQYF.

The chain is built from TRBV4-1 and TRBJ2-3; 8 positions match TRBD2. The CDR3 loop spans 17 amino acids. CDR1 MGHRA and CDR2 YSYEKL come from the germline V gene. V shed 0 bases and J 1 base; nucleotides not matched to a gene: 6. Here the CDR3 reads CASSQDGGSGGTDTQYF. CDR3 DNA: TGCGCCAGCAGCCAAGACGGGGGTAGCGGGGGCACAGATACGCAGTATTTT.

The V and J genes are TRBV6-6 and TRBJ2-3, with D possibly being TRBD2 (6 bases). CDR1 is MNHNY, CDR2 SVGAGI, per germline (reference sequence). The CDR3 is 16 residues long. Trimming pared 6 bases from V and 1 base from J, leaving 17 bases between. The CDR3 loop reads CASRFKRAAGTDTQYF. CDR3 in DNA: TGTGCCAGCAGATTTAAGCGGGCTGCGGGCACAGATACGCAGTATTTT.

The chain has TRBV5-1 and TRBJ2-5; 10 positions match TRBD2. Germline CDR1 reads SGHRS; CDR2 reads YFSETQ. The CDR3 is made up of 15 amino acids. With 4 bases clipped from V and 4 bases from J, the junction kept 7 bases outside the gene matches. CDR3 nucleotides: TGCGCCAGCAGCGCGGCGGCTAGCGGGGGAGAGACCCAGTACTTC. Amino acid sequence: CASSAAASGGETQYF.

This rearrangement joins TRBV9 to TRBJ1-1, with unresolved D. The germline gives CDR1 SGDLS, CDR2 YYNGEE. This CDR3 spans 13 amino acids. Trimming took off 5 bases at V and 2 bases at J, with 10 bases between the two ends. The CDR3 bases are TGTGCCAGCAGTCCGACGGGAAACACTGAAGCTTTCTTT. As protein: CASSPTGNTEAFF. Filled out from reference TRBV9 and TRBJ1-1, the complete variable domain reads DSGVTQTPKHLITATGQRVTLRCSPRSGDLSVYWYQQSLDQGLQFLIQYYNGEERAKGNILERFSAQQFPDLHSELNLSSLELGDSALYFCASSPTGNTEAFFGQGTRLTVV.

The chain joins TRBV5-4 to TRBJ2-5; possibly TRBD2 for D (7 bases). Trimming removed 1 base from V and 5 bases from J, with 15 bases in between. Germline-derived CDR1 and CDR2 are SGHNT and YYREEE (reference sequence). This CDR3 is built from 15 residues. The CDR3 sequence: CASSLRGGLVETQYF. CDR3 bases: TGTGCCAGCAGCTTGAGGGGGGGATTGGTCGAGACCCAGTACTTC.

V is TRBV19 and J is TRBJ1-3; tentative D call: TRBD1 (5 bases). Germline CDR1 LNHDA, CDR2 SQIVND (reference sequence). Deletions cut 2 bases from V and 0 bases from J, with 11 bases between. The CDR3 spans 16 residues. CDR3 protein: CASSITTGGSGNTIYF. Written as DNA, the CDR3 is TGTGCCAGTAGTATAACCACGGGGGGCTCTGGAAACACCATATATTTT.

V usage is TRBV4-3 and J usage is TRBJ1-3; tentative D call: TRBD1 (5 bases). Between the trimmed V and J ends, which lost 0 bases and 4 bases, there was a span of 13 bases. CDR3 length equals 16 residues. From germline, CDR1 is LGHNA and CDR2 YSLEER. CDR3 amino acids: CASSQEEPGAGNTIYF. In DNA, the CDR3 is TGCGCCAGCAGCCAAGAAGAACCCGGGGCGGGAAACACCATATATTTT.

This clone has only a few counts. The chain links TRBV5-4 to TRBJ1-3; 7 nucleotides match TRBD1. This CDR3 is 14 amino acids long. Losses at the gene ends were 4 bases for V and 6 bases for J; bases not matched to a gene: 7. Per germline, CDR1 SGHNT and CDR2 YYREEE (reference sequence). The CDR3 loop is CASSLGQSLNTIYF. CDR3 nucleotides: TGTGCCAGCAGCCTGGGACAGAGTTTAAACACCATATATTTT.

This clone was found once. V gene TRBV9 combines with J gene TRBJ2-2, with TRBD1 matching over 7 bases. The junction had 4 bases not matched to a gene; V was cut back by 5 bases and J by 3 bases. Germline CDR1 and CDR2: SGDLS and YYNGEE. This CDR3 is built from 14 residues. The CDR3 DNA reads as TGTGCCAGCAGGACAGGGTGGGACACCGGGGAGCTGTTTTTT. This sequence encodes CASRTGWDTGELFF.

For this clone: A junction end diverges from the germline sequence, so it may reflect a read error. The chain employs TRBV7-7 and TRBJ2-2; tentatively, D is TRBD1 (5 bases). There are 17 residues in the CDR3. The germline V gene encodes CDR1 SSHAT and CDR2 FNYEAQ (reference sequence). This CDR3 reads CASSPFFLGANTGELFF. In nucleotides, the CDR3 is TGTGCTAGCAGCCCATTTTTCTTAGGGGCGAACACCGGGGAGCTGTTTTTT.

V gene TRBV6-4 combines with J gene TRBJ2-5, with D possibly called TRBD1 or TRBD2 (5 bases each). The CDR3 has 15 amino acids. The germline gives CDR1 MRHNA, CDR2 SNTAGT. The V gene lost 9 bases and the J gene lost 4 bases, with 21 bases spanning the gap. DNA of the CDR3: TGTGCCAGGACTCTGGGGCCTCAACGGGGAGAGACCCAGTACTTC. Protein: CARTLGPQRGETQYF.

As DNA, the CDR3 is TGTGCTAGTTGGGGGGGCCAGGGGCCCGATCGGCCCCAGCATTTT. Translation: CASWGGQGPDRPQHF. The chain combines TRBV12-5 with TRBJ1-5, with D perhaps matching TRBD1 (6 bases). The CDR3 runs to 15 residues. V lost 8 bases to trimming and J lost 9 bases, with 23 bases between them. Per germline, CDR1 LGHNT and CDR2 FRNRAP.

The genes are TRBV10-3 and TRBJ2-7, with a possible D match to TRBD1 (5 bases). Germline lookup yields CDR1 ENHRY and CDR2 SYGVKD. Trimming took 10 bases from V and 0 from J, leaving 19 bases between them. CDR3 length equals 15 residues. CDR3 in amino acids: CATAGARDSSYEQYF. In DNA, the CDR3 is TGTGCCACCGCCGGAGCCAGGGATAGCTCCTACGAGCAGTACTTC.

The chain recombines TRBV10-3 with TRBJ2-2, with D unresolved. V gave up 1 base and J gave up 2 bases, with 8 bases separating them. Germline V gene lookup returns CDR1 ENHRY and CDR2 SYGVKD. The CDR3 length is 15 residues. Written as DNA, the CDR3 is TGTGCCATCAGTGAGTTTTCCCCAAACACCGGGGAGCTGTTTTTT. Its translation is CAISEFSPNTGELFF.

The rearrangement uses TRBV19 and TRBJ1-6; 7 bases match TRBD1. There are 15 residues in the CDR3. The V gene end was trimmed by 2 bases and the J gene end by 10 bases; junction bases not matched to a gene: 8. CDR1 and CDR2 from the germline V gene are LNHDA and SQIVND (reference sequence). The CDR3 is CASSIQLGGRSPLHF. CDR3 nucleotides: TGTGCCAGTAGTATACAATTAGGGGGCAGGTCACCCCTCCACTTT.

V usage is TRBV14 and J usage is TRBJ2-7; the D gene could be TRBD1 or TRBD2 (5 bases each). CDR3 size: 16 residues. Trimming stripped 3 bases from V and 1 base from J, with 16 bases between. Germline assignment: CDR1 SGHDN and CDR2 FVKESK. CDR3 protein: CASSHGPGSASYEQYF. CDR3 DNA: TGTGCCAGCAGCCATGGTCCAGGGAGCGCATCCTACGAGCAGTACTTC. Filled out from reference TRBV14 and TRBJ2-7, the complete variable domain reads EAGVTQFPSHSVIEKGQTVTLRCDPISGHDNLYWYRRVMGKEIKFLLHFVKESKQDESGMPNNRFLAERTGGTYSTLKVQPAELEDSGVYFCASSHGPGSASYEQYFGPGTRLTVT.

The chain recombines TRBV10-3 with TRBJ2-1, with D possibly matching TRBD1 (10 bases). This CDR3 contains 18 residues. With 6 bases removed from V and 6 bases from J, the gap between germline ends came to 27 bases. Looked up from germline, CDR1 is ENHRY and CDR2 is SYGVKD. CDR3 region: CAISRDRGPGLASNEQFF. The CDR3 DNA follows: TGTGCCATCAGCCGGGACAGGGGACCCGGACTAGCGAGCAATGAGCAGTTCTTC.

This chain connects TRBV29-1 to TRBJ2-3; either TRBD1 or TRBD2 may supply D (6 bases each). The V gene lost 1 base and the J gene lost 0 bases, with 11 bases spanning the gap. CDR3 size: 15 residues. Germline lookup yields CDR1 SQVTM and CDR2 ANQGSEA. Written as DNA, the CDR3 is TGCAGCGTTGAAGCGGGGGCGCGAAGCACAGATACGCAGTATTTT. This codes for CSVEAGARSTDTQYF.

The rearrangement uses TRBV7-2 and TRBJ1-5, with 8 bases matching TRBD1. This CDR3 region has 16 residues. Germline CDR1 SGHTA, CDR2 FQGNSA. Trimming cost V 7 bases and J 4 bases; bases outside gene matches: 12. In nucleotides, the CDR3 is TGTGCCAGCACACTAACAGGGGGTATGGTGAATCAGCCCCAGCATTTT. The encoded protein is CASTLTGGMVNQPQHF.

The CDR3 sequence: CASSLDTGHGYTF. The CDR3, as DNA: TGCGCCAGCAGCTTGGACACTGGCCATGGCTACACCTTC. The chain combines TRBV5-1 with TRBJ1-2; no firm D call. V lost 0 bases and J lost 6, with 9 bases in between. The CDR3 totals 13 residues. Germline V gene lookup returns CDR1 SGHRS and CDR2 YFSETQ.

This chain connects TRBV5-1 to TRBJ2-5, with 11 positions matching TRBD2. This CDR3 comprises 15 residues. CDR1 is SGHRS, CDR2 YFSETQ, per germline. Trimming cost V 4 bases and J 5 bases; bases outside gene matches: 7. The CDR3 DNA follows: TGCGCCAGCAGCCTGACTAGCGGGACAGGGGAGACCCAGTACTTC. This gives the protein CASSLTSGTGETQYF.

This chain uses TRBV21-1 with TRBJ2-7; TRBD1 reflects the table's D call only, with no check against the DNA. TRBV21-1 corresponds to a pseudogene. The CDR3 has 15 residues. For the CDR3, the DNA is TGTGCCAGCCCTCTAAGGGGACAGGGCTGGTACGAGCAGTACTTC. Protein sequence: CASPLRGQGWYEQYF.

CDR3 loop: CASVYGSPQETQYF. CDR3 bases: TGTGCCAGCGTGTACGGGTCCCCCCAAGAGACCCAGTACTTC. The chain carries TRBV7-2 and TRBJ2-5, with unresolved D. Trimming took off 8 bases at V and 1 base at J, with 14 bases between the two ends. Germline CDR1 reads SGHTA; CDR2 reads FQGNSA. CDR3 length equals 14 residues.